This TCR beta chain comes out of a study of blood T cell repertoires in COVID-19. Study as a whole: Sites across the United States, Italy and Spain contributed samples from acute and convalescent COVID-19.

The CDR3 sequence is 15 residues long. The V end was cut by 8 bases, the J end by 4 bases, with 20 bases between. Germline assignment: CDR1 SGHNT and CDR2 YENEEA. Authors' processing steps: Reference gene primer amplification yielded estimated nucleated cell counts. The assay was immunoSEQ multiplex PCR, and TCRdb's table has in-frame clones only and misses some. V, J and clone size are taken as reported in that table, and D and trimming were inferred from the DNA itself. The sample holds about 250,000 clones; under 95% are singletons and the top ten take about 1.9%. Sequences were obtained from PBMCs or T cells enriched from blood (not recorded which). The chain has TRBV11-3 and TRBJ1-2; D remains unclear. The receptor comes from a woman aged 18 to 35 who had recovered from COVID-19. The CDR3 DNA follows: TGTGCCAGCCATGTTGGAGCTTCGCCCGTCTATGGCTACACCTTC. Translation gives CASHVGASPVYGYTF.